This T cell receptor beta chain was sequenced during a study of T-cell reconstitution after alpha-beta-depleted transplantation in children. Study findings and constraints: A year had passed since transplant, and T-cell counts and diversity by then came mostly from newly produced T cells. The study reportedly traced alpha-beta T cells about two months after transplant to several hundred expanded graft clones.

With regard to this clonotype: The antigen is undetermined.

The CDR3 contains 13 residues. Germline loops: CDR1 SNHLY, CDR2 FYNNEI. The V and J ends lost 5 bases and 4 bases respectively, with 9 bases between them. Preparation of the TCRbeta library involved a method that used unique molecular identifiers. MiXCR, applied by TCRdb to the PCR reads, yields one record per CDR3 protein. The profile shows about 120,000 distinct CDR3 sequences, 9% to 12% of them singletons. The material was PBMCs, obtained before TCRalphabeta/CD19-depleted stem cell transplant. This sequence originates from a boy between 2 and 15 years old with acute lymphoblastic leukemia, due to receive a stem cell transplant. The chain employs TRBV2 and TRBJ2-1; D is ambiguous. CDR3 region: CASSQDGYNEQFF. CDR3 sequence (DNA): TGTGCCAGCAGTCAGGACGGGTACAATGAGCAGTTCTTC.